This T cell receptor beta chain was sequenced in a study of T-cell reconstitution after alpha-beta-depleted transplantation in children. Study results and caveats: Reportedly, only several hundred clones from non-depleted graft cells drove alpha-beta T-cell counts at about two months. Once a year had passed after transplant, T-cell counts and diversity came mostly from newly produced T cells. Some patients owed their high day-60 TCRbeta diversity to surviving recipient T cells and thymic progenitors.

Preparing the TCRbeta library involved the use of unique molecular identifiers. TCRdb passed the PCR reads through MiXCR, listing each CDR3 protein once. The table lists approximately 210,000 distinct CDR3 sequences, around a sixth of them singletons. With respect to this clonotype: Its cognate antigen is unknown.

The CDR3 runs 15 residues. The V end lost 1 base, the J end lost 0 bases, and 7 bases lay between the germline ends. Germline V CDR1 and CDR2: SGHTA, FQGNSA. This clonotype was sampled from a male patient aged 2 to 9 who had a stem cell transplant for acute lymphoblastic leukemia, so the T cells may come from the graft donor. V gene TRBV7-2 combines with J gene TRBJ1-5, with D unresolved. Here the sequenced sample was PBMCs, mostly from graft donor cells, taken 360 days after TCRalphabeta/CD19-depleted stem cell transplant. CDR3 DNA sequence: TGTGCCAGCAGCTTAGTGAGCTCTAGCAATCAGCCCCAGCATTTT. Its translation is CASSLVSSSNQPQHF.